The 20 T cell receptor beta chains reported below all come from one sample, sequenced in a study of T cells after yellow fever vaccination. TCRdb redid the calling of the 5' RACE reads with MiXCR, one entry per CDR3 protein. This sample has about 320,000 distinct CDR3 sequences, with approximately 12% found just once. The material sequenced was CD4+ T cells sorted from PBMCs, taken 45 days after the yellow fever booster vaccination. The receptors shown here come from a man aged 18 to 30 who received the YFV17D yellow fever vaccine.

This clonotype has ten or more counts. The CDR3 bases are TGTGCCAGCAGCTTAGAGGTTGGGTATGAGCAGTTCTTC. Its translation: CASSLEVGYEQFF. The V call is TRBV7-2, the J call TRBJ2-1; unclear D gene. Trimming pared 1 base from V and 8 bases from J, leaving 9 bases between. This CDR3 has 13 amino acids. Germline V lookup: CDR1 SGHTA, CDR2 FQGNSA.

This clonotype was observed at least ten times. This rearrangement joins TRBV5-1 to TRBJ2-3; D gene uncertain. Trimming left V 4 bases short and J 3 bases short, with 3 bases between. CDR1 SGHRS and CDR2 YFSETQ come from the germline V gene. The length of the CDR3 is 11 residues. Written as DNA, the CDR3 is TGCGCCAGCAGCAATACAGATACGCAGTATTTT. Translation gives CASSNTDTQYF.

The CDR3 DNA follows: TGCAGTGCTAGAGAACTTCTAGCGGGGACCAATTCGTACGAGCAGTACTTC. Translating gives CSARELLAGTNSYEQYF. The chain uses TRBV20-1 and TRBJ2-7; 9 bases match TRBD2. The CDR3 extends over 17 amino acids. J gave up 4 bases and V 0 bases, and 13 bases lay outside the gene matches. In germline, CDR1 is DFQATT, CDR2 SNEGSKA (reference sequence).

This clonotype was counted at least ten times. J is TRBJ2-1 and V is TRBV12-3 or TRBV12-4, with 8 nucleotides matching TRBD2. This CDR3 has 15 amino acids. The J segment lost 8 bases and the V segment lost 3 bases, leaving 9 bases of the junction unmatched. Here the CDR3 reads CASSFPSSGHYEQFF. CDR3 bases: TGTGCCAGCAGTTTCCCCTCTAGCGGGCACTATGAGCAGTTCTTC.

This chain uses TRBV12-3 or TRBV12-4 with TRBJ2-1; D not resolved. The CDR3 totals 13 residues. Trimming pared 2 bases from V and 7 bases from J, leaving 9 bases between. The CDR3 DNA is TGTGCCAGCAGTTTAAGCTCTGTTAATGAGCAGTTCTTC. It is translated as CASSLSSVNEQFF.

There are a few counts of this clonotype. The chain couples TRBV20-1 to TRBJ1-5, with D perhaps matching TRBD1 (6 bases). In germline, CDR1 is DFQATT, CDR2 SNEGSKA (reference sequence). Trimming took 4 bases from V and 4 from J, leaving 11 bases between them. CDR3 length: 13 residues. The CDR3 nucleotides read TGCAGTGCTATATCGGACAGAAATCAGCCCCAGCATTTT. Translation gives CSAISDRNQPQHF.

CDR3 amino acids: CASSLARLAGVEQFF. The CDR3 DNA follows: TGCGCCAGCAGCTTGGCCCGGCTAGCGGGGGTAGAGCAGTTCTTC. The chain uses TRBV5-1 and TRBJ2-1; 10 bases are a match to TRBD2. This CDR3 region has 15 residues. Per the germline V gene, CDR1 is SGHRS and CDR2 is YFSETQ. The junction had 7 bases not matched to a gene; V was cut back by 0 bases and J by 10 bases.

This clonotype was seen repeatedly, ten times or more. The chain uses TRBV12-3 or TRBV12-4 and TRBJ1-5, with D tentatively TRBD1 (6 bases). The CDR3 consists of 12 residues. The V end lost 4 bases, the J end lost 6 bases, and 7 bases lay between the germline ends. The chain's CDR3 is CASSSQGQPQHF. The CDR3 coding sequence is TGTGCCAGCAGTTCACAGGGTCAGCCCCAGCATTTT.

In this sample, this clonotype turned up many times. The chain combines TRBV5-1 with TRBJ2-1; maybe TRBD2 (5 bases). The CDR3 contains 14 residues. Trimming cost V 0 bases and J 5 bases, with 9 bases left between them. Germline V lookup: CDR1 SGHRS, CDR2 YFSETQ. In nucleotides, the CDR3 is TGCGCCAGCAGCTTGGGAACGGGGAACAATGAGCAGTTCTTC. Amino acid sequence: CASSLGTGNNEQFF.

This clonotype was detected only a few times. The V and J genes are TRBV18 and TRBJ2-3; 7 bases match TRBD2. Per germline, CDR1 KGHSH and CDR2 LQKENI. J gave up 3 bases and V 1 base, and 13 bases lay outside the gene matches. There are 18 residues in the CDR3. The CDR3 is CASSPLLPDGGSTDTQYF. CDR3 sequence (DNA): TGTGCCAGCTCACCACTTCTCCCGGACGGGGGGAGTACAGATACGCAGTATTTT.

This clonotype came up a few times. V is TRBV7-9 and J is TRBJ1-2; D unresolved. The V end lost 3 bases, the J end lost 2 bases, and 10 bases lay between the germline ends. Germline CDR1 is SEHNR and CDR2 is FQNEAQ (reference sequence). The CDR3 loop spans 14 amino acids. This CDR3 is CASSFDHLNYGYTF. The CDR3 nucleotides are TGTGCCAGCAGCTTTGACCACCTAAACTATGGCTACACCTTC.

This clonotype was detected many times. Here the CDR3 DNA reads TGTGCCAGCAGCCCCGCTCGACGGGTTAATGAAAAACTGTTTTTT. This sequence encodes CASSPARRVNEKLFF. The chain recombines TRBV6-6 with TRBJ1-4; no definite D call. From germline, CDR1 is MNHNY and CDR2 SVGAGI (reference sequence). V lost 6 bases and J lost 4, with 15 bases in between. This CDR3 is 15 amino acids long.

The chain couples TRBV28 to TRBJ2-7, with D perhaps given as TRBD1 or TRBD2 (6 bases each). The V and J ends lost 5 bases and 12 bases respectively, with 20 bases between them. The CDR3 has 13 residues. Germline values: CDR1 MDHEN, CDR2 SYDVKM. The CDR3: CASSGGRKGETYF. The CDR3 DNA reads as TGTGCCAGCAGTGGGGGGAGAAAGGGGGAGACGTACTTC.

This clonotype occurred a few times. CDR3 nucleotide sequence: TGTGCCAGCACGCGGACCTCTGGAAACACCATATATTTT. Translation: CASTRTSGNTIYF. The chain joins TRBV6-6 to TRBJ1-3; no definite D call. Germline loops: CDR1 MNHNY, CDR2 SVGAGI (reference sequence). This CDR3 is 13 amino acids long. The V gene lost 7 bases and the J gene lost 0 bases, with 7 bases spanning the gap.

This clonotype was counted a few times. The chain is built from TRBV7-9 and TRBJ2-1; TRBD1 matches 7 bases. Germline CDR1 SEHNR, CDR2 FQNEAQ (reference sequence). V lost 8 bases, J lost 4 bases, and 14 bases stayed unmatched. The CDR3 runs to 16 residues. CDR3 DNA: TGTGCCAGCGTAGGATACAGGGGCCTAGGTTACAATGAGCAGTTCTTC. Translating gives CASVGYRGLGYNEQFF.

This chain connects TRBV4-3 to TRBJ1-6, with D perhaps matching TRBD1 (6 bases). CDR1 LGHNA and CDR2 YSLEER come from the germline V gene. V was shortened by 0 bases and J by 0 bases, with 15 bases between the two germline ends. There are 19 residues in the CDR3. The CDR3 coding sequence is TGCGCCAGCAGCCAAGATTTTGACAGGTCAAGCTCCTATAATTCACCCCTCCACTTT. It is translated as CASSQDFDRSSSYNSPLHF.

This sequence joins TRBV7-2 and TRBJ1-1; D not resolved. V was pared by 0 bases and J by 7 bases, with 9 bases between. Germline lookup yields CDR1 SGHTA and CDR2 FQGNSA. This CDR3 spans 13 amino acids. CDR3 residues: CASSLAHGFEAFF. The CDR3 coding sequence is TGTGCCAGCAGCTTAGCGCACGGATTTGAAGCTTTCTTT.

The gene calls are TRBV18 and TRBJ1-1, with D tentatively TRBD1 (5 bases). The CDR3 covers 15 residues. Per the germline V gene, CDR1 is KGHSH and CDR2 is LQKENI. V lost 3 bases, J lost 1 base, and 12 bases lay in between. The CDR3 nucleotides read TGTGCCAGCTCACCGTTGTCAGGGCCGAACACTGAAGCTTTCTTT. Translating gives CASSPLSGPNTEAFF. Full variable domain (rest looked up from reference TRBV18 and TRBJ1-1): NAGVMQNPRHLVRRRGQEARLRCSPMKGHSHVYWYRQLPEEGLKFMVYLQKENIIDESGMPKERFSAEFPKEGPSILRIQQVVRGDSAAYFCASSPLSGPNTEAFFGQGTRLTVV.

This clonotype has more than one count but fewer than ten. This chain's CDR3 is CSVGRDSSFEQFF. CDR3 in DNA: TGCAGCGTTGGACGGGACAGTAGTTTTGAGCAGTTCTTC. This sequence joins TRBV29-1 and TRBJ2-1, with 7 bases matching TRBD1. Germline assignment: CDR1 SQVTM and CDR2 ANQGSEA. After removal of 4 bases from V and 9 bases from J, the junction contained 9 bases not matched to a gene. This CDR3 is 13 amino acids long.

This clonotype has more than one count but fewer than ten. The chain recombines TRBV10-1 with TRBJ2-5; 9 bases align to TRBD2. From germline, CDR1 is WNHNN and CDR2 SYGVQD (reference sequence). This CDR3 has 15 residues. Trimming cost V 4 bases and J 5 bases; bases outside gene matches: 8. The CDR3 protein is CASSASGTSFETQYF. In DNA, the CDR3 is TGCGCCAGCAGTGCCTCCGGGACTAGCTTTGAGACCCAGTACTTC.